This T cell receptor beta chain is drawn from a study of beta chain features in type 1 diabetes. In the study overall: What patients shared with healthy donors was a similar profile of age, gender and cell yields. General observations from the study: More deletions and fewer insertions at VDJ junctions were found in patients with type 1 diabetes. Shortening of TCRB CDR3s, moderate but significant, appeared in all four CD4+ subsets of Type 1 diabetes patients. In these data, an HLA type influence on TCRB rearrangement remained unresolved.

Every isolated RNA sample was fully reverse transcribed, so sequencing captured expressed TCRB transcripts. Some clones are missing from TCRdb's copy, which holds only in-frame ones; the method was immunoSEQ multiplex PCR. In the table there are around 250,000 clones, approximately 20% of which are singletons. Points on this clone: What it recognizes is unknown.

This sequence originates from a woman aged 40 to 49 with type 1 diabetes. Input material: naive CD4+ T cells from blood.

The DNA for the CDR3 is TGCAGCGTTGGAAGTGAGCATGGCTACACCTTC. It yields the protein CSVGSEHGYTF. The genes are TRBV29-1 and TRBJ1-2; D is unresolved. Deletions cut 4 bases from V and 6 bases from J, with 9 bases between. This CDR3 spans 11 amino acids. The germline V gene encodes CDR1 SQVTM and CDR2 ANQGSEA.